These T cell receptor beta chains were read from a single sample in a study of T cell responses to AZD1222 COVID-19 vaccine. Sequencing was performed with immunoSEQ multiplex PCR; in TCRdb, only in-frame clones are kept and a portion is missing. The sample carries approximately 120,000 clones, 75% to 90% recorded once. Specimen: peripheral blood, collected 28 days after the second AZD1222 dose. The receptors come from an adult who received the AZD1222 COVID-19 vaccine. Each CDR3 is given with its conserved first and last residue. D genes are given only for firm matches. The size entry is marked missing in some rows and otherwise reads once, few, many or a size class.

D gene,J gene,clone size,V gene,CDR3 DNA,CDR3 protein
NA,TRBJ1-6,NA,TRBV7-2,TGTGCCATCAAAACCGGGACGGGAAATTCACCCCTCCACTTT,CAIKTGTGNSPLHF
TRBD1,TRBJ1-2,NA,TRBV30,TGTGCCTGGAGTAAGGGGACAGGGTTTTTAGGCTACACCTTC,CAWSKGTGFLGYTF
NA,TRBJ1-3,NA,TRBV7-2,TGTGCCAGCAGCTTTGTGACATCTCATTCTGGAAACACCATATATTTT,CASSFVTSHSGNTIYF
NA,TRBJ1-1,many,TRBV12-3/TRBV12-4,TGTGCCAGCTCGGCAGGGGTGAACACTGAAGCTTTCTTT,CASSAGVNTEAFF
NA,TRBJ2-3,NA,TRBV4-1,TGCGCCAGCAGCCAAGATCTCGGGGTTTCAGATACGCAGTATTTT,CASSQDLGVSDTQYF
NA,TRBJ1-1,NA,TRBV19,TGTGCCAGTAGTATAGTTTGGGGATTGAACACTGAAGCTTTCTTT,CASSIVWGLNTEAFF
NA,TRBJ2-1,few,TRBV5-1,TGCGCCAGCAGCGAACAGGGATCCTACAATGAGCAGTTCTTC,CASSEQGSYNEQFF
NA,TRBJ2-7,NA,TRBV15,TGTGCCACCAGCACCCCAAGCGGACCCGCCAACGAGCAGTACTTC,CATSTPSGPANEQYF
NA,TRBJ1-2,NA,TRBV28,TGTGCCGCCACTGGGGCGCGTGGCTACACCTTC,CAATGARGYTF
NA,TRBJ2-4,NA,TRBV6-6,TGTGCCAGCAGTCTATCGGTGTTCGGGGATGGGGTCAAAAACATTCAGTACTTC,CASSLSVFGDGVKNIQYF
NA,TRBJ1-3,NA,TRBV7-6,TGTGCCAGCAGCTTAGCCCGAGGGAATATAGGAAACACCATATATTTT,CASSLARGNIGNTIYF